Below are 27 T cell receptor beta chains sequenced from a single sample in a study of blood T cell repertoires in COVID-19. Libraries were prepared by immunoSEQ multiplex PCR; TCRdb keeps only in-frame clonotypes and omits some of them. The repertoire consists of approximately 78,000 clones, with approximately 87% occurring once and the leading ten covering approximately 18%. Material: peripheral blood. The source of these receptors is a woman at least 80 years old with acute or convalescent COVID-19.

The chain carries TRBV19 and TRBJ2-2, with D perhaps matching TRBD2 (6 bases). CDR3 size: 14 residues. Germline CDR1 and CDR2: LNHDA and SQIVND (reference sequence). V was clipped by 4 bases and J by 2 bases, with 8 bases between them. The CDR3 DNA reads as TGTGCCAGTAGTAGGGGACTTAACACCGGGGAGCTGTTTTTT. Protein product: CASSRGLNTGELFF.

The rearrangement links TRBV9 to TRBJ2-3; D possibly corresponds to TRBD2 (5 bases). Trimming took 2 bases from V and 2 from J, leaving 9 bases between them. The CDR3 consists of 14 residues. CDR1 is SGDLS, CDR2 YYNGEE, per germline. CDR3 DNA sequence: TGTGCCAGCAGCGTGGGTAGCGCCACAGATACGCAGTATTTT. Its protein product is CASSVGSATDTQYF.

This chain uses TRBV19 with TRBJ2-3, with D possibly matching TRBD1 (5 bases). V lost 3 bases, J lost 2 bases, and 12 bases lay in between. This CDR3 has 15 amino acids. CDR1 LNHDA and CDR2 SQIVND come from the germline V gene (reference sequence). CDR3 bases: TGTGCCAGTAGTATCTCAGACAGAGCCACAGATACGCAGTATTTT. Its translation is CASSISDRATDTQYF.

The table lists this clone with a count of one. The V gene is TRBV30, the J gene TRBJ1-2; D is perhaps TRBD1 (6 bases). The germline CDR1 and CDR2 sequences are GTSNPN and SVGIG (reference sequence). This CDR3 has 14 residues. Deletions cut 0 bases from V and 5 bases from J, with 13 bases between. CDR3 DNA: TGTGCCTGGAGTGTACAGGGCTACTCTTATGGCTACACCTTC. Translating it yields CAWSVQGYSYGYTF.

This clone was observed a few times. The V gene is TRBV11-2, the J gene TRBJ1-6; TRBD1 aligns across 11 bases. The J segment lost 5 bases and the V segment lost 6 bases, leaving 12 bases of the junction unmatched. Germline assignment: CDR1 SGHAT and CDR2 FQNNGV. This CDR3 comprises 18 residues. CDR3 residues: CASRYSGTGGFHNSPLHF. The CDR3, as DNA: TGTGCCAGCAGATACTCCGGGACAGGGGGTTTTCATAATTCACCCCTCCACTTT.

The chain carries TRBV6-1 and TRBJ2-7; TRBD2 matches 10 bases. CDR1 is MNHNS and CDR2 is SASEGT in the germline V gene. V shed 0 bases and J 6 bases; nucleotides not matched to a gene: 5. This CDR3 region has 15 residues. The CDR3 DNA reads TGTGCCAGCAGTGAAGCGCAGCGGGGGGGCGGCGAGCAGTACTTC. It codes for CASSEAQRGGGEQYF.

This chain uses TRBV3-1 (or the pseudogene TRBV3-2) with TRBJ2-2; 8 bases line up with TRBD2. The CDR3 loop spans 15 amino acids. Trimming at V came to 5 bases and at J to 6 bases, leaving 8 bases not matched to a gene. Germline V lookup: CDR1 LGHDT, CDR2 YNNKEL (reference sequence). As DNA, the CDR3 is TGTGCCAGCAGCGCTCGACTAGCGACCGCCGGGGAGCTGTTTTTT. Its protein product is CASSARLATAGELFF.

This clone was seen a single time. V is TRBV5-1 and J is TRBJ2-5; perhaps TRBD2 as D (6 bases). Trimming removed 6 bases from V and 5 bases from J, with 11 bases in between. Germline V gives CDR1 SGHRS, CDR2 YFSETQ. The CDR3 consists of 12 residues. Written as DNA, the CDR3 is TGCGCCAGCACGGAGGGATTGGAGACCCAGTACTTC. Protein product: CASTEGLETQYF.

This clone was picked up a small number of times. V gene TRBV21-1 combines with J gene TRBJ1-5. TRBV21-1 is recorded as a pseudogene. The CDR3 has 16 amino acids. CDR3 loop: CASSKGGGAMGQPQHF. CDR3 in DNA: TGTGCCAGCAGCAAAGGAGGAGGGGCCATGGGTCAGCCCCAGCATTTT.

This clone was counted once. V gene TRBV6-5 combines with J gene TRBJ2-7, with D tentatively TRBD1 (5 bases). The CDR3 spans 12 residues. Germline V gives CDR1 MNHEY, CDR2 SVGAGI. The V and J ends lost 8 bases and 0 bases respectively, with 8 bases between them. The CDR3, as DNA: TGTGCCAGCCAGGGATTCTCCTACGAGCAGTACTTC. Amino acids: CASQGFSYEQYF.

The CDR3 nucleotides read TGCGCCAGCAGCTTGAGGGAGAGCTCCTATAATTCACCCCTCCACTTT. This sequence encodes CASSLRESSYNSPLHF. V is TRBV5-1 and J is TRBJ1-6; D unclear. CDR1 SGHRS and CDR2 YFSETQ come from the germline V gene. V was clipped by 1 base and J by 0 bases, with 8 bases between them. There are 16 residues in the CDR3.

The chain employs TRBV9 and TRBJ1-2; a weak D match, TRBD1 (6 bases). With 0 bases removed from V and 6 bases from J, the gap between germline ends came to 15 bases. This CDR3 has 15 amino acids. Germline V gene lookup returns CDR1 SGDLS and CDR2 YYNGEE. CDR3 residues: CASSVAGRGNHGYTF. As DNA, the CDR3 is TGTGCCAGCAGCGTAGCGGGCAGGGGAAACCATGGCTACACCTTC.

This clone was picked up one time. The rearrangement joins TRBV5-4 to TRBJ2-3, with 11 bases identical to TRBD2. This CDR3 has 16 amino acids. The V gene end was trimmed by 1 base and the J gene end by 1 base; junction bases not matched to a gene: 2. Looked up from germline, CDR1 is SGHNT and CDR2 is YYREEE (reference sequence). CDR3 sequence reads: CASSLKLAGGTDTQYF. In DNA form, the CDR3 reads TGTGCCAGCAGCTTGAAACTAGCGGGGGGCACAGATACGCAGTATTTT.

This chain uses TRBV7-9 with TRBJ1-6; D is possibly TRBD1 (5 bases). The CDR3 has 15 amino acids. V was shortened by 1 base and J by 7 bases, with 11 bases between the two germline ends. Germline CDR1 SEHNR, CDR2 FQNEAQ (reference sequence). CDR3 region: CASSLDQGGNSPLHF. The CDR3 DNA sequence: TGTGCCAGCAGCTTAGACCAGGGAGGGAATTCACCCCTCCACTTT.

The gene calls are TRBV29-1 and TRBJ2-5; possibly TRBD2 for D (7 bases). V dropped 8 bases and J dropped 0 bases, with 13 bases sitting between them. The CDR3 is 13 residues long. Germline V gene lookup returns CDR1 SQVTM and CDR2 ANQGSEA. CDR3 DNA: TGCAGCACTGAGGGGGGGTACCAAGAGACCCAGTACTTC. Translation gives CSTEGGYQETQYF.

The CDR3 reads CASSIGGGRAETQYF. The CDR3 DNA sequence: TGTGCCAGTAGTATAGGGGGCGGGAGGGCGGAGACCCAGTACTTC. V gene TRBV19 combines with J gene TRBJ2-5; 9 bases line up with TRBD2. The CDR3 extends over 15 amino acids. Germline V gene lookup returns CDR1 LNHDA and CDR2 SQIVND (reference sequence). V was clipped by 1 base and J by 5 bases; unmatched bases: 5.

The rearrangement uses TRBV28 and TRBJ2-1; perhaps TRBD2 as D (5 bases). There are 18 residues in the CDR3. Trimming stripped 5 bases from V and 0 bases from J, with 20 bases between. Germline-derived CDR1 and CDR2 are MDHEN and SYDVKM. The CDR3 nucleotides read TGTGCCAGCAGTGTGAGTCGGCCTAGCCGAAGCTCCTACAATGAGCAGTTCTTC. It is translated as CASSVSRPSRSSYNEQFF. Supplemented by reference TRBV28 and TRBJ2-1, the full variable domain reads DVKVTQSSRYLVKRTGEKVFLECVQDMDHENMFWYRQDPGLGLRLIYFSYDVKMKEKGDIPEGYSVSREKKERFSLILESASTNQTSMYLCASSVSRPSRSSYNEQFFGPGTRLTVL.

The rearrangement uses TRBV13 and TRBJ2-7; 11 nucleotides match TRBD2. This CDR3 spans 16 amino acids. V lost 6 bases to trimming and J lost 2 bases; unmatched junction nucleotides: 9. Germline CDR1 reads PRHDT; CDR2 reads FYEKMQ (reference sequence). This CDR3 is CASSRLTSGGPYEQYF. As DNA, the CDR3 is TGTGCCAGCAGTCGACTCACTAGCGGGGGACCCTACGAGCAGTACTTC.

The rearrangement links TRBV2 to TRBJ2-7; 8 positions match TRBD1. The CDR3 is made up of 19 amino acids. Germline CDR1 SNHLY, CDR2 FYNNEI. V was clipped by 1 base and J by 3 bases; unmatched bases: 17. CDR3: CASSEVALYWGQANYEQYF. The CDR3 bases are TGTGCCAGCAGTGAAGTGGCTCTGTATTGGGGACAGGCGAACTACGAGCAGTACTTC.

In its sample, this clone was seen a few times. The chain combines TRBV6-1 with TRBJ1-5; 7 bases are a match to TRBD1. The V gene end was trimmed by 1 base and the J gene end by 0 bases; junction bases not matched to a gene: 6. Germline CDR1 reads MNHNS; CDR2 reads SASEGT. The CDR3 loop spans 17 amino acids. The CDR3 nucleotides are TGTGCCAGCAGTGAAGGGTTGACAGGGTTTAGCAATCAGCCCCAGCATTTT. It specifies CASSEGLTGFSNQPQHF.

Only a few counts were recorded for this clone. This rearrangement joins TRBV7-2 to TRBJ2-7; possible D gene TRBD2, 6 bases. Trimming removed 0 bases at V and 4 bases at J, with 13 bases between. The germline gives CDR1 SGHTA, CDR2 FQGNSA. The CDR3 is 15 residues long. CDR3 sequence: CASSLAGRDKYEQYF. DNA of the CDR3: TGTGCCAGCAGCTTAGCCGGGCGGGATAAATACGAGCAGTACTTC.

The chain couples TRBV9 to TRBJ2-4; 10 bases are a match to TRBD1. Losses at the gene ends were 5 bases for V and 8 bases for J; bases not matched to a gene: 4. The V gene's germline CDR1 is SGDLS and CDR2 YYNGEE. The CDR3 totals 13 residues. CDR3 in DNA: TGTGCCAGCAGTCGGACAGGGGGGGACATTCAGTACTTC. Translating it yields CASSRTGGDIQYF. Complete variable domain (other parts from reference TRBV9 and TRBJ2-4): DSGVTQTPKHLITATGQRVTLRCSPRSGDLSVYWYQQSLDQGLQFLIQYYNGEERAKGNILERFSAQQFPDLHSELNLSSLELGDSALYFCASSRTGGDIQYFGAGTRLSVL.

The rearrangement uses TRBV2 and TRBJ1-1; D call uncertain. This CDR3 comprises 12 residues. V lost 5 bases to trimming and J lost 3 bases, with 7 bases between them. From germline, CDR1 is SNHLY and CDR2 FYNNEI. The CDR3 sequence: CASSRLYTEAFF. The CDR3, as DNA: TGTGCCAGCAGTAGACTTTACACTGAAGCTTTCTTT. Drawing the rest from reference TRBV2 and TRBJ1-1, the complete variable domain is EPEVTQTPSHQVTQMGQEVILRCVPISNHLYFYWYRQILGQKVEFLVSFYNNEISEKSEIFDDQFSVERPDGSNFTLKIRSTKLEDSAMYFCASSRLYTEAFFGQGTRLTVV.

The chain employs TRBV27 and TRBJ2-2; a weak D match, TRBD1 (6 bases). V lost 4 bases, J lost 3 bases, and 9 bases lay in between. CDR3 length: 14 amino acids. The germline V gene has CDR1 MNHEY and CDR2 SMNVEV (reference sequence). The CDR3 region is CASSWDTDTGELFF. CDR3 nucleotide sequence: TGTGCCAGCAGTTGGGACACCGACACCGGGGAGCTGTTTTTT.

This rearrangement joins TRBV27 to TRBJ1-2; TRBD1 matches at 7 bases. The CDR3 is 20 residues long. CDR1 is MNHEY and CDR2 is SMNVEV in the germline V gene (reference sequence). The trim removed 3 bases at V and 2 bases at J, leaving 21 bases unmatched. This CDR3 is CASSFRGSFGEGGLNYGYTF. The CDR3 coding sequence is TGTGCCAGCAGTTTTCGGGGAAGTTTCGGGGAAGGGGGCTTGAACTATGGCTACACCTTC.

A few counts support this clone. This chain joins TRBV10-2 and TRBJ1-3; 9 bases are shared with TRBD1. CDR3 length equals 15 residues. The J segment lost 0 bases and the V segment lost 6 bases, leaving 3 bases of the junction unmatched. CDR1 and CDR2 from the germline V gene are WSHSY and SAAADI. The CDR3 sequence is CASRTGGASGNTIYF. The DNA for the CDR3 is TGCGCCAGCAGGACAGGGGGGGCCTCTGGAAACACCATATATTTT.

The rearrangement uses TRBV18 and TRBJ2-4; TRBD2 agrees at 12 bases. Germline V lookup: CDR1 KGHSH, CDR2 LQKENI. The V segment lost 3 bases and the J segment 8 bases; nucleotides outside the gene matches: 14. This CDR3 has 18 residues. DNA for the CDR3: TGTGCCAGCTCACCCGCTTTTCCTAGCGGGGGGGCCGTGGACATTCAGTACTTC. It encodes CASSPAFPSGGAVDIQYF.